Presented here are 11 T cell receptor beta chains from one specimen sequenced in a study of shared clonotypes between healthy human individuals. The table came from immunoSEQ multiplex PCR; TCRdb's copy has only in-frame clones and leaves some out. The data show hundreds of thousands of clones, 55% to 75% seen once. The sample was memory CD4+ T cells sorted from blood. Subset meaning: CD45RA-negative fraction. The source of these receptors is a woman aged 25 to 45 in good health.

V gene TRBV30 combines with J gene TRBJ1-6; 7 bases are shared with TRBD1. After removal of 3 bases from V and 0 bases from J, the junction contained 5 bases not matched to a gene. The germline V gene encodes CDR1 GTSNPN and CDR2 SVGIG (reference sequence). CDR3 size: 16 residues. In DNA, the CDR3 is TGTGCCTGGAGGCGAGGGGGCTCCTCCTATAATTCACCCCTCCACTTT. Its protein is CAWRRGGSSYNSPLHF.

This chain connects TRBV6-5 to TRBJ2-4; D assignment may be TRBD1 or TRBD2 (5 bases each). This CDR3 is built from 14 residues. V was clipped by 0 bases and J by 7 bases, with 10 bases between them. Germline CDR1 reads MNHEY; CDR2 reads SVGAGI. The CDR3 region is CASSYSIWDNIQYF. Here the CDR3 DNA reads TGTGCCAGCAGTTACTCGATTTGGGACAACATTCAGTACTTC.

The chain couples TRBV6-9 to TRBJ1-5; D may be TRBD1 (5 bases). The CDR3 is 18 amino acids. In germline, CDR1 is MNHGY, CDR2 SVAAGI. V was cut by 5 bases and J by 2 bases, with 22 bases left in between. CDR3 sequence (DNA): TGTGCCAGCAGTCTAGGGGCATTCGAGGGCATCGGCAATCAGCCCCAGCATTTT. Protein sequence: CASSLGAFEGIGNQPQHF.

The chain combines TRBV28 with TRBJ2-2; no clear D gene. Germline CDR1 is MDHEN and CDR2 is SYDVKM. This CDR3 is 13 amino acids long. V was clipped by 6 bases and J by 6 bases, with 11 bases between them. The CDR3 here is CASSPFESGELFF. The CDR3 DNA follows: TGTGCCAGCAGCCCATTCGAATCCGGGGAGCTGTTTTTT.

This clone turned up a few times. The chain is built from TRBV19 and TRBJ2-7; tentatively, D is TRBD1 (6 bases). V was cut by 6 bases and J by 3 bases, with 18 bases left in between. Germline assignment: CDR1 LNHDA and CDR2 SQIVND (reference sequence). CDR3 size: 15 residues. CDR3 sequence: CASSIRTGTNYEQYF. The CDR3 nucleotides read TGTGCCAGTAGCATACGAACAGGGACCAACTACGAGCAGTACTTC.

This clone was found many times. V and J are TRBV19 and TRBJ2-7, with D tentatively TRBD1 (6 bases). Germline CDR1 LNHDA, CDR2 SQIVND (reference sequence). V was shortened by 6 bases and J by 5 bases, with 14 bases between the two germline ends. The CDR3 contains 13 residues. The chain's CDR3 is CASREGGGHEQYF. CDR3 DNA sequence: TGTGCCAGTAGGGAAGGGGGTGGCCACGAGCAGTACTTC.

In its sample, this clone was seen a few times. This chain joins TRBV11-2 and TRBJ2-1; perhaps TRBD1 as D (6 bases). Germline CDR1 and CDR2: SGHAT and FQNNGV. V was shortened by 3 bases and J by 0 bases, with 9 bases between the two germline ends. The CDR3 covers 15 residues. CDR3 loop: CASSFGTNSYNEQFF. The CDR3 region has the DNA TGTGCCAGCAGCTTTGGGACAAACTCCTACAATGAGCAGTTCTTC.

The chain has TRBV13 and TRBJ1-1; D gene unclear. Germline V lookup: CDR1 PRHDT, CDR2 FYEKMQ (reference sequence). V lost 1 base, J lost 11 bases, and 11 bases lay in between. The CDR3 length is 12 residues. CDR3 region: CASSLAGTHAFF. The CDR3 DNA follows: TGTGCCAGCAGCTTAGCAGGAACCCATGCTTTCTTT.

J is TRBJ1-2 and V is TRBV27; no definite D call. Germline lookup yields CDR1 MNHEY and CDR2 SMNVEV (reference sequence). V dropped 6 bases and J dropped 4 bases, with 18 bases sitting between them. The CDR3 consists of 15 residues. The CDR3 reads CASSRIGQEIYGYTF. The CDR3 region has the DNA TGTGCCAGCAGCAGGATTGGGCAGGAAATCTATGGCTACACCTTC.

The chain joins TRBV29-1 to TRBJ1-2; TRBD1 might be the D (6 bases). CDR3 length: 12 residues. The germline V and J ends were trimmed by 4 bases and 7 bases, with 13 bases remaining between them. CDR1 is SQVTM and CDR2 is ANQGSEA in the germline V gene. The CDR3: CSVVWGLSGYTF. CDR3 nucleotide sequence: TGCAGCGTTGTATGGGGGCTGAGTGGCTACACCTTC.

The chain employs TRBV21-1 and TRBJ2-1; the table's D call, TRBD2, has no DNA check behind it. TRBV21-1 is a pseudogene locus. This CDR3 contains 16 residues. CDR3 bases: TGTGCCAGCAGCAAAGCGCGGCGGGAGCCCCTCAATGAGCAGTTCTTC. Translated, it gives CASSKARREPLNEQFF.